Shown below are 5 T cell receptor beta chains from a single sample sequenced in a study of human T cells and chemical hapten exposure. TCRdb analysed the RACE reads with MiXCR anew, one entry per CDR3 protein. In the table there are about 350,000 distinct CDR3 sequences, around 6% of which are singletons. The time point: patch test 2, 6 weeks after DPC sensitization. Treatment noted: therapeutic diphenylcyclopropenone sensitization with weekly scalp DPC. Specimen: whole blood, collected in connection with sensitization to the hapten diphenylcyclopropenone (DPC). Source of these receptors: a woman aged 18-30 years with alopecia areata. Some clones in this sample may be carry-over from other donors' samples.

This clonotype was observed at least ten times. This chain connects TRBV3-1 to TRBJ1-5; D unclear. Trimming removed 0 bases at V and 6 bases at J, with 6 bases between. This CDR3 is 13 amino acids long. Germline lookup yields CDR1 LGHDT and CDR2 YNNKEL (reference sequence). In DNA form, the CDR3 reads TGTGCCAGCAGCCAAGATCGGGGTCAGCCCCAGCATTTT. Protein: CASSQDRGQPQHF.

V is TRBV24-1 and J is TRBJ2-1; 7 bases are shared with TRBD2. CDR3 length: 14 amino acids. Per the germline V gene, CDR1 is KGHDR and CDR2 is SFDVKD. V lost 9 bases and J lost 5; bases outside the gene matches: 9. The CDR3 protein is CATSRAGSDNEQFF. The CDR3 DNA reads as TGTGCCACCTCCCGAGCGGGGTCTGACAATGAGCAGTTCTTC.

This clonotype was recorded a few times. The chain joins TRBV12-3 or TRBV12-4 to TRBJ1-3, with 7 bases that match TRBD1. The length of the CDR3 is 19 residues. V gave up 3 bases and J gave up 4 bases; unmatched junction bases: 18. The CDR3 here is CASSFGGGNPLGWGNTIYF. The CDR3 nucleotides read TGTGCCAGCAGTTTCGGAGGGGGCAACCCCCTAGGGTGGGGAAACACCATATATTTT.

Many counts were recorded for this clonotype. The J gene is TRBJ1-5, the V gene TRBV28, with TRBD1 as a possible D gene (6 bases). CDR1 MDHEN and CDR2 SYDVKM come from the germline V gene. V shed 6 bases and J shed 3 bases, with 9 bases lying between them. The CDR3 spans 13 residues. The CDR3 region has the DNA TGTGCCAGCAGACAGGGAAACAATCAGCCCCAGCATTTT. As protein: CASRQGNNQPQHF. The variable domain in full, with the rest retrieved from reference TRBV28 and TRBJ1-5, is DVKVTQSSRYLVKRTGEKVFLECVQDMDHENMFWYRQDPGLGLRLIYFSYDVKMKEKGDIPEGYSVSREKKERFSLILESASTNQTSMYLCASRQGNNQPQHFGDGTRLSIL.

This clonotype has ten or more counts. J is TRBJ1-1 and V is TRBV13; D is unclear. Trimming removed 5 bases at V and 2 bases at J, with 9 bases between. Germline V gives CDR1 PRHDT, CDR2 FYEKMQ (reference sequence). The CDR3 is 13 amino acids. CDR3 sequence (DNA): TGTGCCAGCAGCCGAGAGATAAACACTGAAGCTTTCTTT. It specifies CASSREINTEAFF. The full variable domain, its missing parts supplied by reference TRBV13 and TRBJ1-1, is AAGVIQSPRHLIKEKRETATLKCYPIPRHDTVYWYQQGPGQDPQFLISFYEKMQSDKGSIPDRFSAQQFSDYHSELNMSSLELGDSALYFCASSREINTEAFFGQGTRLTVV.